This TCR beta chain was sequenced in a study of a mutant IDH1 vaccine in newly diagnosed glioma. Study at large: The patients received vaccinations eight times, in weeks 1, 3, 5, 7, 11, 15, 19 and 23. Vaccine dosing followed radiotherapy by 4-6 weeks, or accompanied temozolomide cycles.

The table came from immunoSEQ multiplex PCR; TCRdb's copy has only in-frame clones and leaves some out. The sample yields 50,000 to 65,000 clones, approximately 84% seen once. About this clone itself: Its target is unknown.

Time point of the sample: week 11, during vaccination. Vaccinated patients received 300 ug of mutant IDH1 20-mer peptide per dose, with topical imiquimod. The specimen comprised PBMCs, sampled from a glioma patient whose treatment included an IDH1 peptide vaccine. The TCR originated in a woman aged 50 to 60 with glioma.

The CDR3 nucleotides are TGTGCCAGTAGTACAACCGGGACTACCTCCTCCGGCCAGTACTTC. It encodes CASSTTGTTSSGQYF. This chain joins TRBV19 and TRBJ2-5; 7 positions match TRBD2. The trim removed 4 bases at V and 10 bases at J, leaving 15 bases unmatched. This CDR3 is built from 15 residues. Germline CDR1 and CDR2: LNHDA and SQIVND (reference sequence).